This T cell receptor beta chain was captured in a study of human CD8 memory T cell subsets (dated by TCRdb to about 2020). For context, the study as a whole: To assess how stem-like (TSTEM), progenitor exhausted-like (TPEX) and effector memory CD8+ T cell subsets are clonally related, the TCRbeta repertoires of these three subsets were compared. Six donors each provided TSTEM, TPEX and effector memory subsets, and TCRbeta repertoires were obtained from all six.

About this clonotype: The antigen it binds to is not known.

A Human TCR Profiling Kit was used to prepare UMI-labeled 5' RACE TCRbeta libraries. The same number of PCR cycles was used to prepare all TCRbeta libraries in parallel. The original methods were these. The number of functional CDR3beta clonotypes in each TCRbeta library ranged from about 3,000 to 20,000. MIGEC 1.2.9 was used for UMI extraction and consensus assembly, with a minimum of three reads required per UMI. MiXCR 3.0.3 was used to extract in-frame CDR3beta repertoires. Each sample was downsampled to 42,000 randomly selected UMIs before diversity metrics were computed in VDJtools 1.2.1. For the top 3,000 clones of each sample pair, the repertoire overlap metrics D, R and F2 were calculated in VDJtools. The reads were reprocessed in TCRdb, with one entry per CDR3 protein sequence and no accompanying DNA. V and J calls and clone size were set by TCRdb, not the authors. The sample's own table lists more than 3,500 distinct CDR3 sequences. The ten largest clonotypes hold about 20% of the sample.

The investigation overall reported the following: Clonotypes were shared with effector memory cells by both stem-like subsets, but only minimal overlap was found between TSTEM and TPEX repertoires, suggesting distinct antigen spectra. Based on Chao1 estimates, TSTEM subsets appeared to have greater repertoire diversity than TPEX subsets, which could potentially reflect a broader range of specificities. Only TCRbeta chains were sequenced, and the repertoire comparisons were based on over 5 donors and tested using paired t-tests with Bonferroni correction. TSTEM and TPEX subsets showed similarly high normalized Shannon-Wiener diversity, whereas effector memory subsets were comparatively less diverse.

Peripheral blood mononuclear cells were isolated from healthy donor buffy coats by density gradient separation. In the study, negative magnetic separation with EasySep or MojoSort CD8+ T cell isolation kits was used to enrich total CD8+ T cells. An RNeasy Mini Kit was used to extract total RNA from duplicate vials of roughly 160,000 sorted CD8+ T cells per subset. The PBMCs were used either fresh or after being cryopreserved in fetal bovine serum with around 10% DMSO. Fluorescence-activated cell sorting on a FACSAria III was used to sort CD8+ T cell subsets to purity. The CDR3 goes from the cysteine to the phenylalanine over 15 residues. The nucleotide record is missing. CDR1 SGHRS and CDR2 YFSETQ are derived from the germline V gene.

The chain links TRBV5-1 with TRBJ2-3; the D call from TCRdb, TRBD2, cannot be confirmed without DNA. The source of this sequence is a human donor in good health. Sequencing was done on a sample of CD8+ T cells from PBMCs. The CDR3: CASSLVGSWTDTQYF.